This entry features one TCR beta chain sequence. The target antigen is unknown. The table came from immunoSEQ multiplex PCR; TCRdb's copy has only in-frame clones and leaves some out. Found here are about 380,000 clones, just over 95% of them singletons; the top ten hold less than 0.35%. Germline lookup yields CDR1 SGHDT and CDR2 YYEEEE. The length of the CDR3 is 16 residues. V shed 0 bases, J shed 2 bases, and the junction held 3 bases outside the gene matches. The entry originates in a study of shared clonotypes between healthy human individuals. Study details: Each donor's CD4 naive and CD4 memory cells filled three plates apiece, CD8 naive two, and CD8 memory one. Study results and limitations: Deeper or shallower sequencing was expected to change how clonotypes are shared among donors.

CD45RO+ cells joined CCR7-negative CD45RA+ TemRA cells to form CD8 memory. The clonotype originates from a man aged 25 to 40 in good health. The chain uses TRBV5-6 and TRBJ1-3; 9 positions agree with TRBD1. Sequences were obtained from memory CD8+ T cells sorted from blood. Subset of the sample: CD45RO+ cells pooled with CCR7-negative TemRA cells. CDR3 coding DNA: TGTGCCAGCAGCTTGGTGGGACAGGGCCCTGGAAACACCATATATTTT. Translating it yields CASSLVGQGPGNTIYF.